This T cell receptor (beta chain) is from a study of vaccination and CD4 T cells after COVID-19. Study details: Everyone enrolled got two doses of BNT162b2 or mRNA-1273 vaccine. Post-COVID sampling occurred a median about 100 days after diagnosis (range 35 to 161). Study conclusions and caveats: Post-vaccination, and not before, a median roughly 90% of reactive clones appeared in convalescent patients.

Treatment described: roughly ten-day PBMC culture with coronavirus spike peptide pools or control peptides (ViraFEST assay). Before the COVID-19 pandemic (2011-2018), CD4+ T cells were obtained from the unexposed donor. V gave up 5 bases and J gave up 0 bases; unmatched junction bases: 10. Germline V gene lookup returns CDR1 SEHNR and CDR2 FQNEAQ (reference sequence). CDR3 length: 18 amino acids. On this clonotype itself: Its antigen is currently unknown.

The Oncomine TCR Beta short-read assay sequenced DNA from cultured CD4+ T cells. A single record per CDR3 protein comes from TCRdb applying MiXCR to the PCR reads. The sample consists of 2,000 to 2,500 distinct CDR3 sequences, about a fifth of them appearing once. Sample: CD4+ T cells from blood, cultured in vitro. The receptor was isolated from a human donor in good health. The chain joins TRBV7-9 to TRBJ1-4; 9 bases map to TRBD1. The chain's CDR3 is CASSLGQGRSATNEKLFF. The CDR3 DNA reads TGTGCCAGCAGCCTAGGACAGGGGCGTAGTGCAACTAATGAAAAACTGTTTTTT.